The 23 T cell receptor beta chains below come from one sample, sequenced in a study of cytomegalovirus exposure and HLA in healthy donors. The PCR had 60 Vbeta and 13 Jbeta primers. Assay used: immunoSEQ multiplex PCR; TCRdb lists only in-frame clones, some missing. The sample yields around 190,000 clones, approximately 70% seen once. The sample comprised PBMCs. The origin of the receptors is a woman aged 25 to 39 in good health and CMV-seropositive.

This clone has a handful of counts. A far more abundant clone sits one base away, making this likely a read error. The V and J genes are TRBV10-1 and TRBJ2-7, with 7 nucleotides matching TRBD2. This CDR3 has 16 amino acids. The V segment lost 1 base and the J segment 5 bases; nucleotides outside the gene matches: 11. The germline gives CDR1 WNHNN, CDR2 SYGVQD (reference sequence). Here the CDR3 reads CASSELTSWSENEQYF. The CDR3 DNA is TGCGCCAGCAGTGAGTTGACTAGCTGGAGTGAGAACGAGCAGTACTTC.

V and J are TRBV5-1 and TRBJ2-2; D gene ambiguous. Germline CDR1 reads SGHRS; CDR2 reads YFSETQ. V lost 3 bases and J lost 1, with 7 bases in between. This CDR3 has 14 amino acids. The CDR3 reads CASSSYLNTGELFF. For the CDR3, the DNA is TGCGCCAGCAGCTCCTACCTGAACACCGGGGAGCTGTTTTTT.

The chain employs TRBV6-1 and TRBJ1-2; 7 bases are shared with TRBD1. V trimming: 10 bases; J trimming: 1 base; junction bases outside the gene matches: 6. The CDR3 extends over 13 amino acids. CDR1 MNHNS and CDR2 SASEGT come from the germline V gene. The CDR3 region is CATPRDSNYGYTF. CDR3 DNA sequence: TGTGCCACCCCCCGGGACAGTAACTATGGCTACACCTTC.

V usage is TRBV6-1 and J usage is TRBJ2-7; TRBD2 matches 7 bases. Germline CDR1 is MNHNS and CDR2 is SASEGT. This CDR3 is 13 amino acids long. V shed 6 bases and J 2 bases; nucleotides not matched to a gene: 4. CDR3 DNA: TGTGCCAGCAGGATTGGGACTACCTACGAGCAGTACTTC. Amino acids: CASRIGTTYEQYF.

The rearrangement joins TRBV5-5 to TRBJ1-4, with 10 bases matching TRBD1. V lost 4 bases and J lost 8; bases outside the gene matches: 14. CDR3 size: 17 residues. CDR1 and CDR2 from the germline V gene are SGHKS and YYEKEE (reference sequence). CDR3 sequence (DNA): TGTGCCAGCAGCCCCGGGACAGGGGCCTGGGGCGTCGAAAAACTGTTTTTT. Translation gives CASSPGTGAWGVEKLFF.

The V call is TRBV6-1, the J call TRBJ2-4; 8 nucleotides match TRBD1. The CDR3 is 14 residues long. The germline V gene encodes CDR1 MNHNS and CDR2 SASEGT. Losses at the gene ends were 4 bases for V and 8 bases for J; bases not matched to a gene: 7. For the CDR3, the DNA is TGTGCCAGCAGTGCCAATCAGGGGGCGGACATTCAGTACTTC. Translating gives CASSANQGADIQYF.

This CDR3 reads CASSLQGAGYGYTF. The CDR3 coding sequence is TGTGCCAGCAGCTTACAGGGGGCAGGCTATGGCTACACCTTC. This chain uses TRBV7-9 with TRBJ1-2; TRBD1 matches 8 bases. The CDR3 is 14 amino acids. Trimming removed 2 bases from V and 4 bases from J; junction bases left unmatched: 3. Germline V gene sequence: CDR1 SEHNR, CDR2 FQNEAQ (reference sequence). Filled out from reference TRBV7-9 and TRBJ1-2, the complete variable domain reads DTGVSQNPRHKITKRGQNVTFRCDPISEHNRLYWYRQTLGQGPEFLTYFQNEAQLEKSRLLSDRFSAERPKGSFSTLEIQRTEQGDSAMYLCASSLQGAGYGYTFGSGTRLTVV.

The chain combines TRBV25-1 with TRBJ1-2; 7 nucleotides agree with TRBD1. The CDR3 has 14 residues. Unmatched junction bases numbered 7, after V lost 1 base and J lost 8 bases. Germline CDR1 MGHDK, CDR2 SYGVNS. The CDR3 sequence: CASSEWRDSRGYTF. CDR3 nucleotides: TGTGCCAGCAGTGAATGGAGGGACAGTAGAGGCTACACCTTC.

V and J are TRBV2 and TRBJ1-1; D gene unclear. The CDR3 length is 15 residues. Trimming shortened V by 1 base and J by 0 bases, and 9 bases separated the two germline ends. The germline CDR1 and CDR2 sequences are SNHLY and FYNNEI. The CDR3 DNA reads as TGTGCCAGCAGTGAAGTCCAGATAATGAACACTGAAGCTTTCTTT. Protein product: CASSEVQIMNTEAFF.

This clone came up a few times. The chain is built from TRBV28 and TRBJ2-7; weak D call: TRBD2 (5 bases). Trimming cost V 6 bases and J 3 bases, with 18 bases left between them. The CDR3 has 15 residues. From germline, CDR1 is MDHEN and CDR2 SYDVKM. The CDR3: CASRPHTSAGYEQYF. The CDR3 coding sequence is TGTGCCAGCAGACCCCACACTAGTGCCGGCTACGAGCAGTACTTC.

The CDR3 nucleotides are TGTGCCAGCAGCTTTTTCGAGCGGGAAGATACGCAGTATTTT. It is translated as CASSFFEREDTQYF. This chain joins TRBV5-4 and TRBJ2-3, with 7 bases fitting TRBD2. The CDR3 contains 14 residues. Per the germline V gene, CDR1 is SGHNT and CDR2 is YYREEE (reference sequence). The junction had 5 bases not matched to a gene; V was cut back by 2 bases and J by 5 bases.

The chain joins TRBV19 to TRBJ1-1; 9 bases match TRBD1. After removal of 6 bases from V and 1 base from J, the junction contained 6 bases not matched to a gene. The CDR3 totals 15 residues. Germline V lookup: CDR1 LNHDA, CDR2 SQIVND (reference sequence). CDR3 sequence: CASRWGTGTNTEAFF. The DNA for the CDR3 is TGTGCCAGTAGATGGGGGACAGGGACGAACACTGAAGCTTTCTTT.

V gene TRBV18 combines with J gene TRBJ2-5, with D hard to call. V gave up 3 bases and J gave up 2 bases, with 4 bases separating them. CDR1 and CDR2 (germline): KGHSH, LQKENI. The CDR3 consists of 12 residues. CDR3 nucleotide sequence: TGTGCCAGCTCACCCTATCAAGAGACCCAGTACTTC. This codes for CASSPYQETQYF.

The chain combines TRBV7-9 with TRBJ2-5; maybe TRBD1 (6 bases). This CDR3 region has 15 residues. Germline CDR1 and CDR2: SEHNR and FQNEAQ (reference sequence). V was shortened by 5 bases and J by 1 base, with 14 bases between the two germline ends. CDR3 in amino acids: CASSRFDRTQETQYF. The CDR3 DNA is TGTGCCAGCAGCCGATTCGACAGGACCCAAGAGACCCAGTACTTC. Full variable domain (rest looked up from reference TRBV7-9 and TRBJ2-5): DTGVSQNPRHKITKRGQNVTFRCDPISEHNRLYWYRQTLGQGPEFLTYFQNEAQLEKSRLLSDRFSAERPKGSFSTLEIQRTEQGDSAMYLCASSRFDRTQETQYFGPGTRLLVL.

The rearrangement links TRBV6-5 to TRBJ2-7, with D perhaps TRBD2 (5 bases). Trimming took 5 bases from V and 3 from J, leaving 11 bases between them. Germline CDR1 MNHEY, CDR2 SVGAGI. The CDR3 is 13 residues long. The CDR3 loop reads CASSPPGYYEQYF. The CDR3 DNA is TGTGCCAGCAGTCCCCCGGGATACTACGAGCAGTACTTC.

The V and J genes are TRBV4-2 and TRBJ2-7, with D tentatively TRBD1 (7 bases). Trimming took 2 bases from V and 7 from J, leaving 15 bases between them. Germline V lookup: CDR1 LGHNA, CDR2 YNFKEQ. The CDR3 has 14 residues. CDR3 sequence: CASSQLEGAGEQYF. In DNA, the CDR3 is TGTGCCAGCAGCCAATTGGAGGGGGCGGGTGAGCAGTACTTC.

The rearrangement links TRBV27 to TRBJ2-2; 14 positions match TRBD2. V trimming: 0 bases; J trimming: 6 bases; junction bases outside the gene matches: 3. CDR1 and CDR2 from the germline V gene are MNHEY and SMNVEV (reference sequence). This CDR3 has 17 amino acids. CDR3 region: CASSLSGLAGGPGELFF. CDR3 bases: TGTGCCAGCAGTTTATCCGGACTAGCGGGAGGTCCCGGGGAGCTGTTTTTT.

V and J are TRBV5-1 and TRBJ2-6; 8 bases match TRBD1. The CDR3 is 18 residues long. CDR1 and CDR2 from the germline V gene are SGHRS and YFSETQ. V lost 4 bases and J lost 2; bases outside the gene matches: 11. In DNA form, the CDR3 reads TGCGCCAGCAGCGCCCCCAGGGGGCAGGAGGCTGGGGCCAACGTCCTGACTTTC. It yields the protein CASSAPRGQEAGANVLTF. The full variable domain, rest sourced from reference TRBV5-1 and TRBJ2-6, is KAGVTQTPRYLIKTRGQQVTLSCSPISGHRSVSWYQQTPGQGLQFLFEYFSETQRNKGNFPGRFSGRQFSNSRSEMNVSTLELGDSALYLCASSAPRGQEAGANVLTFGAGSRLTVL.

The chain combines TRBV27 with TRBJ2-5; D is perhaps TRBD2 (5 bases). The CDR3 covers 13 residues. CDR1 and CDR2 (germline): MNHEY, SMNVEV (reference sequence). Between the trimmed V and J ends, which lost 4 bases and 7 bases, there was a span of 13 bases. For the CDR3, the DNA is TGTGCCAGCAGTTACGGGGAGTCGGGGACCCAGTACTTC. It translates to CASSYGESGTQYF.

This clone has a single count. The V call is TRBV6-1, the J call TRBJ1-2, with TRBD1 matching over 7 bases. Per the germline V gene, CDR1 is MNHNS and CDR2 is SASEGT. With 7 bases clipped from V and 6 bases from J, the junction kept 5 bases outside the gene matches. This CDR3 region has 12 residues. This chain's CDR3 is CASTTGENGYTF. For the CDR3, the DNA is TGTGCCAGCACCACAGGGGAGAATGGCTACACCTTC.

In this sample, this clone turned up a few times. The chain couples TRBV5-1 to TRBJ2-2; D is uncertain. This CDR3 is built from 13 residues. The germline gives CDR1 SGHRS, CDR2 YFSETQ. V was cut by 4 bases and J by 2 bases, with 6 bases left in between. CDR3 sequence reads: CASSGANTGELFF. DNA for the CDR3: TGCGCCAGCAGCGGAGCCAACACCGGGGAGCTGTTTTTT.

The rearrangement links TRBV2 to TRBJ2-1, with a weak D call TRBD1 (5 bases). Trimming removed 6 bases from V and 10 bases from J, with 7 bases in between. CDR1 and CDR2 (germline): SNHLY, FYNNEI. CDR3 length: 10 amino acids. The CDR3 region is CASRRTEQFF. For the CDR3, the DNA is TGTGCCAGCAGGCGGACAGAGCAGTTCTTC. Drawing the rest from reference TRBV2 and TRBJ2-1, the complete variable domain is EPEVTQTPSHQVTQMGQEVILRCVPISNHLYFYWYRQILGQKVEFLVSFYNNEISEKSEIFDDQFSVERPDGSNFTLKIRSTKLEDSAMYFCASRRTEQFFGPGTRLTVL.

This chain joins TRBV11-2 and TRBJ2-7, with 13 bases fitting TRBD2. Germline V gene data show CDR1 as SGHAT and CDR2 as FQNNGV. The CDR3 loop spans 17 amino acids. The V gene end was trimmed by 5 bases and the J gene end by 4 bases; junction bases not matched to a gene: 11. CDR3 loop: CASSPEGLAGKVYEQYF. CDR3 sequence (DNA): TGTGCCAGCAGCCCAGAGGGACTAGCGGGAAAGGTGTACGAGCAGTACTTC.